The clone carrying this T cell receptor beta chain was picked up many times. Antigen specificity is unknown. A much larger clone differs from this one at a single base, so this may be a read error. This record belongs to a study of neurological immune-mediated disorders. Study results and caveats: The most TCR clonal expansion was seen in HTLV-1-associated myelopathy, and the least was seen in multiple sclerosis, which fell below healthy controls. The study found no CDR3 amino acid sequences shared by expanded clones across subjects, suggesting private repertoires in all groups.

The authors made cDNA by 5'RACE with 10-nucleotide random UMIs. Via MiXCR, TCRdb re-called the 5' RACE reads, giving one row per CDR3 protein. The sample has 25,000 to 35,000 distinct CDR3 sequences, around 3.4% seen once. V dropped 3 bases and J dropped 0 bases, with 9 bases sitting between them. There are 14 residues in the CDR3. CDR1 and CDR2 (germline): LNHNV, YYDKDF (reference sequence). The chain has TRBV15 and TRBJ2-7; D is perhaps TRBD2 (5 bases). The receptor comes from a woman aged 25 to 45 with multiple sclerosis. Sequencing was done on a sample of PBMCs. The CDR3 here is CATSSRESSYEQYF. The CDR3 DNA reads as TGTGCCACCAGCAGCCGGGAAAGCTCCTACGAGCAGTACTTC.